The count of the clone carrying this TCR beta chain is one. Its matching antigen is unknown. J was trimmed by 3 bases and V by 1 base; bases with no gene match: 5. Germline lookup yields CDR1 SGHTA and CDR2 FQGNSA. This CDR3 is 16 amino acids long. The data were obtained in a study of graft-versus-host responses after intestinal transplantation. Generated by immunoSEQ multiplex PCR, the TCRdb table keeps only in-frame clones and is missing some. Among around 20,000 clones listed, around 92% were seen once. Study findings and constraints: GvH clones detected in recipient marrow included some appearing first in ileum or blood.

The TCR originated in a human patient who received an intestinal transplant, so some T cells may come from the graft donor. V gene TRBV7-2 combines with J gene TRBJ2-7; 11 bases fit TRBD2. This sample comprised PBMCs, obtained about 9 months after intestinal transplant. The CDR3 loop is CASSLEILAGVYEQYF. CDR3 coding DNA: TGTGCCAGCAGCTTAGAAATACTAGCGGGAGTCTACGAGCAGTACTTC.